These 4 T cell receptor beta chains came from one sample sequenced in a study of human T cells and chemical hapten exposure (dated by TCRdb to the early 2020s). In the paper's terms, the time point label means: patch test 2, 6 weeks after DPC sensitization. The sample's treatment or condition label, decoded: therapeutic diphenylcyclopropenone sensitization with weekly scalp DPC. The library was generated by RACE. The sequencer listed for this sample is NextSeq 500. Using fastp at Q25 and MiXCR, TCRdb reprocessed the public reads and kept productive beta chains. Here each entry gathers all rows of one CDR3 protein and keeps the most common genes and DNA. The sample data list 95,000 or so distinct CDR3 sequences, and about an eighth of these were observed just once. Clones ranked in the top ten supply 2.5% to 3.5% of the sample. The specimen was whole blood, collected in connection with sensitization to the hapten diphenylcyclopropenone (DPC). The source is a woman aged 35 to 49 with alopecia areata. Some clones in this sample may be carry-over from other donors' samples.

This sequence joins TRBV29-1 and TRBJ2-1, with D unclear. In germline, CDR1 is SQVTM, CDR2 ANQGSEA. The V end was cut by 6 bases, the J end by 5 bases, with 5 bases between. The CDR3 spans 10 residues. CDR3 loop: CSVENNEQFF. As DNA, the CDR3 is TGCAGCGTGGAAAACAATGAGCAGTTCTTC.

This clonotype was seen many times. The rearrangement joins TRBV7-2 to TRBJ1-6; TRBD1 might be the D (6 bases). V was shortened by 1 base and J by 7 bases, with 23 bases between the two germline ends. The germline CDR1 and CDR2 sequences are SGHTA and FQGNSA. This CDR3 has 19 amino acids. The CDR3 protein is CASSLVGYRRDNFNSPLHF. CDR3 DNA: TGTGCCAGCAGCTTAGTGGGGTACCGGCGGGACAACTTCAATTCACCCCTCCACTTT.

This rearrangement joins TRBV7-2 to TRBJ2-3; D gene uncertain. CDR1 is SGHTA and CDR2 is FQGNSA in the germline V gene. V lost 1 base, J lost 1 base, and 6 bases lay in between. The CDR3 has 14 amino acids. Written as DNA, the CDR3 is TGTGCCAGCAGCTTAGGAGTAGGCACAGATACGCAGTATTTT. This sequence encodes CASSLGVGTDTQYF.

There are a few counts of this clonotype. This chain uses TRBV6-5 with TRBJ1-1; D is unclear. In germline, CDR1 is MNHEY, CDR2 SVGAGI. The V and J ends lost 0 bases and 5 bases respectively, with 7 bases between them. The CDR3 has 13 amino acids. CDR3 sequence reads: CASSYSRETEAFF. CDR3 sequence (DNA): TGTGCCAGCAGTTACTCTCGGGAAACTGAAGCTTTCTTT.